A selection of T cell receptor beta chains follows, all from one sample in a study of OX40 agonist ivuxolimab in advanced cancers. Produced via immunoSEQ multiplex PCR; TCRdb's table is partial and in-frame only. This table holds 65,000 to 90,000 clones, under 95% found once. The material was CD4+ or CD8+ T cells sorted from blood, obtained in a trial of the OX40 agonist ivuxolimab. These receptors all stem from an adult with an advanced solid tumor such as melanoma, head and neck, liver or kidney cancer. Both conserved end residues are part of each CDR3. The D gene is left open where the match is weak. Not all rows give a size; the values are once, few, many and, for expanded clones, a class.

j_call d_call v_call clone_size cdr3_aa cdr3_nt
TRBJ2-3 TRBD2 TRBV4-1 . CASSSPLAGGRDTQYF TGCGCCAGCAGCTCCCCGCTAGCGGGGGGCCGGGATACGCAGTATTTT
TRBJ2-7 . TRBV9 . CASSVAEGYYEQYF TGTGCCAGCAGCGTAGCGGAGGGATACTACGAGCAGTACTTC
TRBJ1-2 . TRBV7-9 . CASSSTDSNYGYTF TGTGCCAGCAGCTCGACGGACTCTAACTATGGCTACACCTTC
TRBJ2-3 . TRBV9 . CASSVGDLTPNTDTQYF TGTGCCAGCAGCGTAGGGGACTTAACGCCAAACACAGATACGCAGTATTTT
TRBJ1-1 TRBD1 TRBV5-1 . CASSATGGNTEAFF TGCGCCAGCAGCGCCACAGGGGGGAACACTGAAGCTTTCTTT
TRBJ1-1 TRBD1 TRBV6-5 once CASSYEQGAGTEAFF TGTGCCAGCAGTTACGAACAGGGGGCTGGCACTGAAGCTTTCTTT
TRBJ2-7 TRBD1 TRBV19 . CASSKGQGLAEQYF TGTGCCAGTAGTAAGGGACAGGGGCTCGCCGAGCAGTACTTC
TRBJ1-1 . TRBV10-1 . CASSSNWEAFF TGCGCCAGCAGTTCCAATTGGGAGGCTTTCTTT
TRBJ2-7 TRBD1 TRBV10-1 . CASSPRLGQDVTYEQYF TGCGCCAGCAGTCCACGCCTCGGACAGGACGTCACCTACGAGCAGTACTTC
TRBJ2-5 . TRBV9 . CASSTGSWGAQETQYF TGTGCCAGCAGCACCGGGTCTTGGGGGGCCCAAGAGACCCAGTACTTC
TRBJ2-5 . TRBV19 . CASSILEGWETQYF TGTGCCAGTAGTATATTGGAGGGTTGGGAGACCCAGTACTTC
TRBJ2-7 TRBD1 TRBV5-5 . CASSLSRGTDEQYF TGTGCCAGCAGCCTTTCCAGGGGGACGGATGAGCAGTACTTC
TRBJ1-1 . TRBV6-5 . CASSYSEEGSAFF TGTGCCAGCAGTTATTCGGAGGAGGGGAGCGCTTTCTTT
TRBJ2-2 TRBD2 TRBV4-2 . CASRVRLAGVDTGELFF TGTGCCAGCAGGGTCAGACTAGCGGGGGTGGACACCGGGGAGCTGTTTTTT
TRBJ1-5 . TRBV9 . CASSVGGFEGGQPQHF TGTGCCAGCAGCGTAGGAGGTTTTGAGGGGGGACAGCCCCAGCATTTT
TRBJ2-7 . TRBV7-9 . CASSRKAGDYEQYF TGTGCCAGCAGCCGCAAGGCAGGGGATTACGAGCAGTACTTC